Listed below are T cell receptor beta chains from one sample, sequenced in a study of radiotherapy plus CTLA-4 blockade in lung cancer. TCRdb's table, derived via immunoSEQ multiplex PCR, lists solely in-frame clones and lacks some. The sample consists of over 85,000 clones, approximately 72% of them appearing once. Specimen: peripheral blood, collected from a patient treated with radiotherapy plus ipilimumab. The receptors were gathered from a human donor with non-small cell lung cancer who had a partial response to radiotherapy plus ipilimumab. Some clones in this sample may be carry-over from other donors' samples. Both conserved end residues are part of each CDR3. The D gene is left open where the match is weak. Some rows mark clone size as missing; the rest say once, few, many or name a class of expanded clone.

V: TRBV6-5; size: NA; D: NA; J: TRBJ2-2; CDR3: CASGRGPNTGELFF; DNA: TGTGCCAGCGGCAGGGGCCCGAACACCGGGGAGCTGTTTTTT
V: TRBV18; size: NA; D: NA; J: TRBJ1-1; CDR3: CASSRPNTEAFF; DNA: TGTGCCAGCTCGCGTCCAAACACTGAAGCTTTCTTT
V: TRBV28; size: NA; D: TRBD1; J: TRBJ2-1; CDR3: CASSPQGGPHNEQFF; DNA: TGTGCCAGCAGTCCACAGGGGGGACCGCACAATGAGCAGTTCTTC
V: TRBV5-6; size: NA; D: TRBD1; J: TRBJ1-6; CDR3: CASRRGTGSYNSPLHF; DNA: TGTGCCAGCAGACGAGGGACAGGCTCCTATAATTCACCCCTCCACTTT
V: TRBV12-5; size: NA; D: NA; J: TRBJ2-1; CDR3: CASGLDGARGRAGGLYNEQFF; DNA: TGTGCTAGTGGTTTGGATGGGGCCAGGGGAAGGGCTGGAGGCCTTTACAATGAGCAGTTCTTC
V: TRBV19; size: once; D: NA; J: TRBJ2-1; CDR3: CASSIDQGGEQFF; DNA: TGTGCCAGTAGTATAGATCAGGGAGGTGAGCAGTTCTTC
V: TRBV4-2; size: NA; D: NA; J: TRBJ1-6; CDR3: CASSQGVPRLYNSPLHF; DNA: TGTGCCAGCAGCCAAGGAGTCCCTCGCTTATATAATTCACCCCTCCACTTT
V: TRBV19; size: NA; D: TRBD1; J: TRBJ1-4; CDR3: CASALDRGSFEKLFF; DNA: TGTGCCAGCGCCCTCGACAGGGGGAGCTTCGAAAAACTGTTTTTT
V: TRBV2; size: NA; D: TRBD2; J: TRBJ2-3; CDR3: CASNWDYTDTQYF; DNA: TGTGCCAGCAATTGGGACTACACAGATACGCAGTATTTT
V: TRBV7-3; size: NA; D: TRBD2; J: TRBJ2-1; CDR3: CASSSRSGGSYNEQFF; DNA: TGTGCCAGCAGCTCCCGGAGCGGGGGTTCCTACAATGAGCAGTTCTTC
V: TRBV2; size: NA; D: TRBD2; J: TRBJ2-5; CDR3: CASKGWRGGQYF; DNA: TGTGCCAGCAAAGGATGGCGGGGGGGGCAGTACTTC
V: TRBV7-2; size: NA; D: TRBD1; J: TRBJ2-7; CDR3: CASSLATGFEQYF; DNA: TGTGCCAGCAGCTTAGCGACAGGGTTCGAGCAGTACTTC
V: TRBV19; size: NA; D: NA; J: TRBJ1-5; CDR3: CASSRQVQQPQHF; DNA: TGTGCCAGTAGTAGGCAGGTCCAACAGCCCCAGCATTTT
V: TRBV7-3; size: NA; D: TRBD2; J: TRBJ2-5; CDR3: CASSPQRGGLGTQYF; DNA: TGTGCCAGCAGCCCTCAGCGGGGGGGCCTAGGAACCCAGTACTTC
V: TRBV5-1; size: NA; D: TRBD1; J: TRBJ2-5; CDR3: CASSFLTGQGRETQYF; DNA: TGCGCCAGCAGCTTCCTGACGGGACAGGGGCGGGAGACCCAGTACTTC
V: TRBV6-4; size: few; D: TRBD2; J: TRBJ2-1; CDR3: CASSRDLAGGNNEQFF; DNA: TGTGCCAGCAGTCGGGACCTAGCGGGGGGCAACAATGAGCAGTTCTTC
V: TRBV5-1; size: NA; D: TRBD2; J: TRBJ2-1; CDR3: CASSSDASGSVLRAEQFF; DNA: TGCGCCAGCAGCTCCGACGCTAGCGGGAGTGTCCTGAGGGCGGAGCAGTTCTTC
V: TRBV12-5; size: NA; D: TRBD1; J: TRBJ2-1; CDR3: CASGRTGVLSTGGRGTRSEQFF; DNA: TGTGCTAGTGGCCGAACAGGGGTGCTGTCGACAGGGGGGCGGGGCACTCGAAGTGAGCAGTTCTTC
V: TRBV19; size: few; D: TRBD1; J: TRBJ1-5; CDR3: CASSIGGRQGAQPQHF; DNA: TGTGCCAGTAGTATAGGAGGTAGGCAGGGGGCTCAGCCCCAGCATTTT
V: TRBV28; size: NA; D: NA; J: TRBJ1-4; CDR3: CASSLPGGRGNEKLFF; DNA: TGTGCCAGCAGTTTACCCGGGGGGCGCGGTAATGAAAAACTGTTTTTT
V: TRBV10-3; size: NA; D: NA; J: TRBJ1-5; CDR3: CAISESGGHQPQHF; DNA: TGTGCCATCAGTGAGTCGGGGGGGCACCAGCCCCAGCATTTT
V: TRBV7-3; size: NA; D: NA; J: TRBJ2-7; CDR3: CASSSQPGVEQYF; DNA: TGTGCCAGCAGCTCACAACCAGGGGTTGAGCAGTACTTC
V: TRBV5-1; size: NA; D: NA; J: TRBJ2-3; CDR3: CASSLVRDSGTDTQYF; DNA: TGCGCCAGCAGCCTTGTACGGGACTCTGGCACAGATACGCAGTATTTT
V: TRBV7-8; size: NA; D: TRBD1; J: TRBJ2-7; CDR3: CASSIRTGYLYEQYF; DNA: TGTGCCAGCAGCATCCGGACAGGGTATCTCTACGAGCAGTACTTC
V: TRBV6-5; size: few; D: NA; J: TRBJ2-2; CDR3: CASSYTGSGELFF; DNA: TGTGCCAGCAGCTATACAGGGTCGGGGGAGCTGTTTTTT
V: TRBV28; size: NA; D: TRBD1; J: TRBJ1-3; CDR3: CASSRDRGISGNTIYF; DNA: TGTGCCAGCAGTCGAGACAGGGGAATCTCTGGAAACACCATATATTTT
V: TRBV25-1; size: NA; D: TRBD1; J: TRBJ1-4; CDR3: CASSDSQGLDEKLFF; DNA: TGTGCCAGCAGTGACTCACAGGGGCTCGATGAAAAACTGTTTTTT
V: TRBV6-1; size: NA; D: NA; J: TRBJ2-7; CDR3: CASSEYYEQYF; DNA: TGTGCCAGCAGTGAGTACTACGAGCAGTACTTC
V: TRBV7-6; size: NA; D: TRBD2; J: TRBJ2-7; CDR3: CASSSRLAGGPREQYF; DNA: TGTGCCAGCAGCTCCCGACTAGCGGGAGGGCCGAGGGAGCAGTACTTC
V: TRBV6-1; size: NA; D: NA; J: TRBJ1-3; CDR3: CASSAGVPNSGNTIYF; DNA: TGTGCCAGCAGTGCAGGGGTCCCCAACTCTGGAAACACCATATATTTT
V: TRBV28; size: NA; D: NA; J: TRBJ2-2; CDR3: CASRAGDSGTGELFF; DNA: TGTGCCAGCAGGGCCGGGGACAGCGGGACCGGGGAGCTGTTTTTT
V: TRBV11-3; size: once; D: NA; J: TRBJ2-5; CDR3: CASSRTLASNGLEETQYF; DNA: TGTGCCAGCAGCCGTACACTAGCCTCCAATGGCCTGGAAGAGACCCAGTACTTC
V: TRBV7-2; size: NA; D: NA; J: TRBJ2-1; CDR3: CASSSPSTDEQFF; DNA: TGTGCCAGCAGCTCTCCGAGTACCGATGAGCAGTTCTTC
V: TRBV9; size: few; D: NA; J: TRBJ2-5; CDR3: CASSVGSIEYQETQYF; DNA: TGTGCCAGCAGCGTAGGGTCGATAGAATACCAAGAGACCCAGTACTTC
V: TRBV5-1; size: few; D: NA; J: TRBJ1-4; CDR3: CASSLSGANEKLFF; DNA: TGCGCCAGCAGCTTGTCAGGGGCAAATGAAAAACTGTTTTTT
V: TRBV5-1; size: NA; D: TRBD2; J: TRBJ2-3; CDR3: CASSLVRGSLQEDTQYF; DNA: TGCGCCAGCAGCTTGGTGCGGGGGAGCCTCCAGGAAGATACGCAGTATTTT
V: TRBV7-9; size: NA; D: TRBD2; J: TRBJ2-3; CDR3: CASSLALAGGPDTQYF; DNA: TGTGCCAGCAGCTTAGCGCTAGCGGGGGGCCCAGATACGCAGTATTTT
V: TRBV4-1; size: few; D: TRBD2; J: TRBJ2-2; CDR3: CASSQELELAGGAGELFF; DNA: TGCGCCAGCAGCCAAGAGTTGGAACTAGCGGGAGGAGCCGGGGAGCTGTTTTTT
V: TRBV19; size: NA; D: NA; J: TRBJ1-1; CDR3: CASSLALGETEAFF; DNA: TGTGCCAGTAGTCTGGCTTTAGGGGAAACTGAAGCTTTCTTT
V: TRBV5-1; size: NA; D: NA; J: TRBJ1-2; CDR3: CASSPGFNYGYTF; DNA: TGCGCCAGCAGCCCGGGGTTTAACTATGGCTACACCTTC
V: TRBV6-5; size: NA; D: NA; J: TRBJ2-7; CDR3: CASNPGASYEQYF; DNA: TGTGCCAGCAACCCAGGGGCCTCTTACGAGCAGTACTTC
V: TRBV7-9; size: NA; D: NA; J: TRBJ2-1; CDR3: CASSPLGVDEQFF; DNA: TGTGCCAGCAGCCCACTCGGGGTGGATGAGCAGTTCTTC
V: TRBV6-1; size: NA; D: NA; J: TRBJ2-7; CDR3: CASSEAQWGLYF; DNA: TGTGCCAGCAGTGAAGCGCAATGGGGGCTGTACTTC
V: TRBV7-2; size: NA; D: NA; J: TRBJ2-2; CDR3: CASGGYTGELFF; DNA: TGTGCCAGCGGCGGTTACACCGGGGAGCTGTTTTTT
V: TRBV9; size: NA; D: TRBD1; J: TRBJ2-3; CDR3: CASSVAGGRSTDTQYF; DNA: TGTGCCAGCAGCGTAGCAGGGGGTAGGAGCACAGATACGCAGTATTTT
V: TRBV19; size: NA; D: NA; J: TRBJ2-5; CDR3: CASSLNQGWEETQYF; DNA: TGTGCCAGTAGTCTTAACCAGGGGTGGGAAGAGACCCAGTACTTC
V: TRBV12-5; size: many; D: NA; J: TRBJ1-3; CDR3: CASGSLFGQQNRRTGYTIYF; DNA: TGTGCTAGTGGTTCGCTTTTCGGCCAACAGAACAGACGAACGGGATACACCATATATTTT
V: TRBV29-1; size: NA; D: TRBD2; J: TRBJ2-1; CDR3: CSERLAGGSYNEQFF; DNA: TGCAGCGAACGACTAGCGGGCGGCTCCTACAATGAGCAGTTCTTC
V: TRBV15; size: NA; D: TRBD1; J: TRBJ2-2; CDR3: CATSRDRTGNGELFF; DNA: TGTGCCACCAGCAGAGATCGGACAGGGAACGGGGAGCTGTTTTTT
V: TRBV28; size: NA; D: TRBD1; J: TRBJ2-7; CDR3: CASSLLGGTGAYEQYF; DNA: TGTGCCAGCAGTCTCCTAGGGGGGACAGGGGCCTACGAGCAGTACTTC
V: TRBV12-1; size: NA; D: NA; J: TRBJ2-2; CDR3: CASSPSGKSPNTGELFF; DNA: TGTGCCAGCAGCCCTAGCGGGAAAAGCCCGAACACCGGGGAGCTGTTTTTT
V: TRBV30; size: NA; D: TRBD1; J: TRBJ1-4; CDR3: CAWRPRDRGGEKLFF; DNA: TGTGCCTGGAGGCCCAGGGACAGGGGAGGTGAAAAACTGTTTTTT
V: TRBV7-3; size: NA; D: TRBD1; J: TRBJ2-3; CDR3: CASSDRQGPDTQYF; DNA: TGTGCCAGCAGCGACAGACAGGGTCCCGATACGCAGTATTTT
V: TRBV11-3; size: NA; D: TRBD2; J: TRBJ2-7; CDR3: CASSLGGRGFPTYEQYF; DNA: TGTGCCAGCAGCCTAGGCGGGAGGGGCTTCCCAACGTACGAGCAGTACTTC
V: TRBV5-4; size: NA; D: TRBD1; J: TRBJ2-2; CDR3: CASKPAGGPNTGELFF; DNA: TGTGCCAGCAAACCTGCAGGGGGTCCGAACACCGGGGAGCTGTTTTTT
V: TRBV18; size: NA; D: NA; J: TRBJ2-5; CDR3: CASSPRAERETQYF; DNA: TGTGCCAGCTCACCACGGGCAGAAAGGGAGACCCAGTACTTC
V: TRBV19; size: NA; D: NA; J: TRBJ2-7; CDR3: CASSSQGGHEQYF; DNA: TGTGCCAGTAGTTCTCAGGGTGGCCACGAGCAGTACTTC
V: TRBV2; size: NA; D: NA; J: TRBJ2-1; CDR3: CASSRGLDPHFF; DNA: TGTGCCAGCAGCCGGGGACTGGATCCTCACTTCTTC
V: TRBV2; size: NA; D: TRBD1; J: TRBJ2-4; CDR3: CASNQQGASSKNIQYF; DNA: TGTGCCAGCAATCAACAGGGGGCGAGTTCCAAAAACATTCAGTACTTC